This T cell receptor (beta chain) came from a study of beta chain features in type 1 diabetes. Findings and limits, study-wide: All four CD4+ subsets from Type 1 diabetes patients carried moderately but significantly shorter TCRB CDR3s.

The entirety of the isolated RNA underwent reverse transcription, so expressed TCRB transcripts were sequenced. Clones were read by immunoSEQ multiplex PCR, and TCRdb kept only the in-frame ones, dropping some. Of roughly 700,000 clones in the sample, 10% to 15% were seen once. This clone was found a few times. What it binds is not known. The CDR3 length is 12 residues. The germline CDR1 and CDR2 sequences are SGHRS and YFSETQ. Trimming took 5 bases from V and 5 from J; bases not matched to a gene: 2. This receptor was taken from a man aged 18 to 30 with type 1 diabetes. Sequencing was done on a sample of naive CD4+ T cells from blood. The chain uses TRBV5-1 and TRBJ1-2; TRBD1 matches at 8 bases. Written as DNA, the CDR3 is TGCGCCAGCAGGGGACAGGAATATGGCTACACCTTC. Its translation is CASRGQEYGYTF.